A selection of T cell receptor beta chains follows, all from one sample in a study of shared clonotypes between healthy human individuals. Repertoires were generated with immunoSEQ multiplex PCR, while TCRdb's copy carries only in-frame clones and drops some. Of some 2,000,000 clones in the sample, approximately 95% are singletons; the top ten hold roughly 1.1%. The source material was naive CD8+ T cells sorted from blood. Receptors were obtained from a man in his late teens or twenties in good health. Each CDR3 is given with its conserved first and last residue. Each record gives: clone size, J gene, V gene, D gene, CDR3 DNA, CDR3 protein. A D gene is named only where the DNA matches it firmly. Size is omitted from some rows. Given values are once, few, many or a class for expanded clones.

>-|TRBJ2-7|TRBV30|-
TGTGCCTGGAGTGTAGTTTCCTACGAGCAGTACTTC
CAWSVVSYEQYF
>-|TRBJ2-6|TRBV28|-
TGTGCCAGCAGTTCCCCCCAGGAGTTTGCTGGGGCCAACGTCCTGACTTTC
CASSSPQEFAGANVLTF
>-|TRBJ2-7|TRBV13|TRBD1
TGTGCCAGCAGCTACCGGACAGGGGGGGTCTGGGAGCAGTACTTC
CASSYRTGGVWEQYF
>-|TRBJ2-3|TRBV27|TRBD1
TGTGCCAGCAGTTTGCAACAGGGGGAAACTAGCACAGATACGCAGTATTTT
CASSLQQGETSTDTQYF
>-|TRBJ2-1|TRBV4-3|-
TGCGCCAGCAGCCAAGATCATCTGGGTCCACAGTTCTTC
CASSQDHLGPQFF
>-|TRBJ2-5|TRBV10-2|TRBD1
TGCGCCAGCAGTGAGTCAGAACAGGGGGCCAGTGAGACCCAGTACTTC
CASSESEQGASETQYF
>once|TRBJ1-2|TRBV25-1|-
TGTGCCAGCACCGGGGGTTCGAATGGCTACACCTTC
CASTGGSNGYTF
>-|TRBJ2-3|TRBV19|-
TGTGCCAGTAGTATAACGGGTACCCCCACAGATACGCAGTATTTT
CASSITGTPTDTQYF
>-|TRBJ1-2|TRBV11-2|-
TGTGCCAGCAGCATCGTCCGGGGGCCAGCTAACTATGGCTACACCTTC
CASSIVRGPANYGYTF
>-|TRBJ2-7|TRBV5-4|TRBD2
TGTGCCAGCAGCTACGGGACTAGCGGAACCTACGAGCAGTACTTC
CASSYGTSGTYEQYF
>-|TRBJ1-1|TRBV4-1|-
TGCGCCAGCAGCCAAGGGGCAGTGGGTGAAGCTTTCTTT
CASSQGAVGEAFF
>-|TRBJ2-2|TRBV7-9|TRBD1
TGTGCCAGCAGCTACTCCTCGGGACAGTCGAACACCGGGGAGCTGTTTTTT
CASSYSSGQSNTGELFF
>-|TRBJ2-3|TRBV5-8|-
TGTGCCAGCAGCTCCATAGATACTCCTAGCACAGATACGCAGTATTTT
CASSSIDTPSTDTQYF
>-|TRBJ2-7|TRBV7-9|TRBD2
TGTGCCAGCAGCTCCCAGCGGGGAAGTAGCTCCTACGAGCAGTACTTC
CASSSQRGSSSYEQYF
>-|TRBJ2-7|TRBV5-1|-
TGCGCCAGCAGCTTGGCCGTAGGACATTTTTACGAGCAGTACTTC
CASSLAVGHFYEQYF
>-|TRBJ2-1|TRBV4-1|-
TGCGCCAGCAGCCAAGGTCTCGGCTACAATGAGCAGTTCTTC
CASSQGLGYNEQFF
>-|TRBJ2-1|TRBV7-3|TRBD1
TGTGCCAGCAGCTTAACGGGACAGGCCCACGATGAGCAGTTCTTC
CASSLTGQAHDEQFF
>-|TRBJ2-1|TRBV5-6|TRBD2
TGTGCCAGCAGCTTGTCTGAGCGGGAGAATGAGCAGTTCTTC
CASSLSERENEQFF
>-|TRBJ2-2|TRBV7-3|-
TGTGCCAGCAGCTTAGGCAGCTCCACCGGGGAGCTGTTTTTT
CASSLGSSTGELFF
>-|TRBJ2-1|TRBV4-3|TRBD2
TGCGCCAGCAGCCAAGTACTAGCGGGAGGGCCATTTGAGCAGTTCTTC
CASSQVLAGGPFEQFF
>-|TRBJ1-6|TRBV6-5|-
TGTGCCAGCAGTTACTCGACCGCCCATCCGGTCCACTTT
CASSYSTAHPVHF
>few|TRBJ2-7|TRBV18|-
TGTGCCAGCTCACTACCGACTAGCTCCTACGAGCAGTACTTC
CASSLPTSSYEQYF
>-|TRBJ1-2|TRBV4-3|-
TGCGCCAGCAGCCAAGAGGGTGTGACAGCTGGCTACACCTTC
CASSQEGVTAGYTF
>-|TRBJ1-1|TRBV4-1|TRBD1
TGCGCCAGTGAACAGGGGCCGAACACTGAAGCTTTCTTT
CASEQGPNTEAFF
>-|TRBJ2-7|TRBV2|TRBD2
TGTGCCAGCAGTGAGCTAGCGGGTAACTACGAGCAGTACTTC
CASSELAGNYEQYF
>-|TRBJ1-1|TRBV7-9|-
TGTGCCAGCGCACTCGGTGGTACCACTGAAGCTTTCTTT
CASALGGTTEAFF
>-|TRBJ1-2|TRBV28|TRBD1
TGTGCCAGCAGTCCGAAAGAGACAGGGCAACTCAACTATGGCTACACCTTC
CASSPKETGQLNYGYTF
>-|TRBJ1-1|TRBV4-3|-
TGCGCCAGCAGCCAAGAAAGTGGGGTTAACACTGAAGCTTTCTTT
CASSQESGVNTEAFF
>-|TRBJ2-7|TRBV6-1|TRBD1
TGTGCCAGCAGGGACAGGCCTTCCTACGAGCAGTACTTC
CASRDRPSYEQYF
>-|TRBJ2-7|TRBV11-2|-
TGTGCCAGCAGCTTAAAGGGGACCTACGAGCAGTACTTC
CASSLKGTYEQYF
>-|TRBJ1-5|TRBV19|TRBD1
TGTGCCAGTAGTGCGGACAGGGGATATAGCAATCAGCCCCAGCATTTT
CASSADRGYSNQPQHF
>-|TRBJ2-3|TRBV27|-
TGTGCCAGCAGTATCCCGGGACGGACAACTAGCACAGATACGCAGTATTTT
CASSIPGRTTSTDTQYF
>-|TRBJ1-2|TRBV7-9|-
TGTGCCAGCAGCTTATCACGGGACGGCCACTATGGCTACACCTTC
CASSLSRDGHYGYTF
>-|TRBJ2-7|TRBV19|-
TGTGCCAGTAGTATGGGCCGTACCTACGAGCAGTACTTC
CASSMGRTYEQYF
>-|TRBJ1-2|TRBV30|TRBD1
TGTGCCTGGAGTCCCCGGACAGGGCCAGGCGACTATGGCTACACCTTC
CAWSPRTGPGDYGYTF
>-|TRBJ2-6|TRBV7-7|TRBD2
TGTGCTAGCAGCGGGAGAACGGGAGGCCTCTCTGGGGCCAACGTCCTGACTTTC
CASSGRTGGLSGANVLTF
>-|TRBJ2-5|TRBV2|-
TGTGCCAGCCCGGGGGGCAGGCAAGAGACCCAGTACTTC
CASPGGRQETQYF
>-|TRBJ1-1|TRBV10-1|-
TGCGCCAGCAGTGAGGTGGGGGGTCGGCACACTGAAGCTTTCTTT
CASSEVGGRHTEAFF
>-|TRBJ1-1|TRBV6-5|-
TGTGCCAGCAGTTACGGAAGGGCCGTCGAGAACACTGAAGCTTTCTTT
CASSYGRAVENTEAFF
>-|TRBJ2-2|TRBV25-1|-
TGTGCCAGCAGTGCAGGGGCCGGGAACACCGGGGAGCTGTTTTTT
CASSAGAGNTGELFF
>-|TRBJ2-1|TRBV27|TRBD2
TGTGCCAGCAGTTTAAATAGCGGGGCCCAGAGAAATGAGCAGTTCTTC
CASSLNSGAQRNEQFF
>-|TRBJ2-2|TRBV19|TRBD2
TGTGCCAGTACCCCTGGGCTAGCGGACACCGGGGAGCTGTTTTTT
CASTPGLADTGELFF
>once|TRBJ1-1|TRBV5-4|-
TGTGCCAGCAGCCCACAGGGCCCGAACACTGAAGCTTTCTTT
CASSPQGPNTEAFF
>-|TRBJ2-2|TRBV2|-
TGTGCCAGCAGTGACGGCGAGCTGTTTTTT
CASSDGELFF
>-|TRBJ1-4|TRBV6-1|TRBD1
TGTGCCAGCAGCCTGACAGGGCTTAATGAAAAACTGTTTTTT
CASSLTGLNEKLFF
>-|TRBJ2-7|TRBV6-5|-
TGTGCCAGCAGTTACTCTTCGGGGTCTATGTTTGACGAGCAGTACTTC
CASSYSSGSMFDEQYF
>-|TRBJ2-7|TRBV5-4|-
TGTGCCAGCAGCTTGGGCGGAAGCTCCTACGAGCAGTACTTC
CASSLGGSSYEQYF
>-|TRBJ1-2|TRBV13|-
TGTGCCAGCAGCTATACAGGGAACTATGGCTACACCTTC
CASSYTGNYGYTF
>-|TRBJ1-6|TRBV18|-
TGTGCCAGCTCAACGAGCCAGCCAGCTAGCTCCTATAATTCACCCCTCCACTTT
CASSTSQPASSYNSPLHF
>-|TRBJ1-6|TRBV4-1|TRBD1
TGCGCCAGCAGCCAAGGGGACAGGATTAATTCACCCCTCCACTTT
CASSQGDRINSPLHF
>once|TRBJ1-6|TRBV10-3|-
TGTGCCATCAGTGAGTCGAGGGAGAGGGGATCACCCCTCCACTTT
CAISESRERGSPLHF
>-|TRBJ2-7|TRBV6-4|TRBD2
TGTGCCAGCAGGGGGACTAGCGGCTGTTACGAGCAGTACTTC
CASRGTSGCYEQYF